A single sample gave rise to the 17 T cell receptor beta chains below, sequenced in a study of beta chain features in type 1 diabetes. Findings of the study overall: Moderate yet significant TCRB CDR3 shortening was seen in Type 1 diabetes patients in all four CD4+ subsets.

The authors reverse transcribed all of the isolated RNA, so sequencing captured expressed TCRB transcripts. Clones were read by immunoSEQ multiplex PCR, and TCRdb kept only the in-frame ones, dropping some. The sample lists roughly 300,000 clones; roughly an eighth were seen once. These TCRs are of unknown antigen specificity. The sequencing input was naive CD4+ T cells from blood. All receptors come from a man younger than 45 with type 1 diabetes.

The chain recombines TRBV5-1 with TRBJ2-2; 7 bases match TRBD1. Germline CDR1 SGHRS, CDR2 YFSETQ. The trim removed 4 bases at V and 6 bases at J, leaving 15 bases unmatched. CDR3 size: 17 residues. The CDR3 loop is CASSVSAQGSLSGELFF. The CDR3 bases are TGCGCCAGCAGCGTTTCAGCACAGGGGTCTTTGTCCGGGGAGCTGTTTTTT.

The chain's CDR3 is CASSVGMAGFFGGELFF. Here the CDR3 DNA reads TGTGCCAGCAGTGTGGGTATGGCAGGGTTCTTCGGCGGGGAGCTGTTTTTT. The rearrangement uses TRBV6-1 and TRBJ2-2; tentatively, D is TRBD1 (5 bases). The CDR3 runs to 17 residues. V lost 4 bases to trimming and J lost 7 bases, with 22 bases between them. Germline lookup yields CDR1 MNHNS and CDR2 SASEGT.

The chain uses TRBV7-3 and TRBJ2-3, with a possible D match to TRBD2 (5 bases). The V gene's germline CDR1 is SGHTA and CDR2 FQGTGA. CDR3 size: 14 residues. The V end lost 1 base, the J end lost 7 bases, and 12 bases lay between the germline ends. CDR3 region: CASSLIPSFNTQYF. The CDR3 DNA sequence: TGTGCCAGCAGCTTAATTCCTAGCTTTAATACGCAGTATTTT.

This sequence joins TRBV4-2 and TRBJ2-5, with D perhaps TRBD2 (6 bases). The V and J ends lost 1 base and 2 bases respectively, with 8 bases between them. Germline lookup yields CDR1 LGHNA and CDR2 YNFKEQ. This CDR3 is built from 14 residues. For the CDR3, the DNA is TGTGCCAGCAGCCAAGGGAGGGGACAAGAGACCCAGTACTTC. Encoded protein: CASSQGRGQETQYF.

This clone was detected only a few times. CDR3 in DNA: TGCGCCAGCAGCTTGGGACTAGCGGGAGCGTACAATGAGCAGTTCTTC. Protein sequence: CASSLGLAGAYNEQFF. The gene calls are TRBV5-1 and TRBJ2-1; 12 bases line up with TRBD2. Germline V gene lookup returns CDR1 SGHRS and CDR2 YFSETQ. Trimming took 0 bases from V and 4 from J; bases not matched to a gene: 2. CDR3 length: 16 amino acids.

The chain employs TRBV7-9 and TRBJ1-1; D might be TRBD1 (5 bases). V lost 1 base and J 0 bases, leaving 9 bases between the germline ends. The CDR3 loop spans 15 amino acids. In germline, CDR1 is SEHNR, CDR2 FQNEAQ (reference sequence). CDR3 amino acids: CASSLEGTLNTEAFF. CDR3 sequence (DNA): TGTGCCAGCAGCTTAGAGGGGACTCTGAACACTGAAGCTTTCTTT.

The chain links TRBV7-3 to TRBJ1-1; 8 positions match TRBD1. V shed 6 bases, J shed 3 bases, and the junction held 6 bases outside the gene matches. The germline V gene has CDR1 SGHTA and CDR2 FQGTGA. The CDR3 extends over 14 amino acids. This CDR3 reads CASRPGGGDTEAFF. The CDR3 DNA sequence: TGTGCCAGCAGGCCAGGGGGCGGCGACACTGAAGCTTTCTTT.

This chain links TRBV10-3 with TRBJ2-7; 7 bases match TRBD1. Germline assignment: CDR1 ENHRY and CDR2 SYGVKD. The V segment lost 6 bases and the J segment 7 bases; nucleotides outside the gene matches: 15. The CDR3 has 15 amino acids. The CDR3 region has the DNA TGTGCCATCAGGGATGGGACAGCCAAGCCACGGGAGCAGTACTTC. Translated, it gives CAIRDGTAKPREQYF.

V and J are TRBV19 and TRBJ2-1; 14 positions match TRBD2. The CDR3 is 18 amino acids. The germline V gene has CDR1 LNHDA and CDR2 SQIVND (reference sequence). V was pared by 5 bases and J by 5 bases, with 11 bases of the junction left unmatched. The CDR3 here is CASSSGLAGAVVNNEQFF. CDR3 coding DNA: TGTGCCAGTAGTTCGGGACTAGCGGGAGCGGTTGTTAACAATGAGCAGTTCTTC.

This clone was counted between two and nine times. This chain links TRBV5-1 with TRBJ2-1; D possibly corresponds to TRBD2 (6 bases). The germline V gene has CDR1 SGHRS and CDR2 YFSETQ. V was clipped by 6 bases and J by 7 bases, with 20 bases between them. The length of the CDR3 is 15 residues. Here the CDR3 DNA reads TGCGCCAGCACCCAGTCTAGCGCCGGGCTTAATGAGCAGTTCTTC. This codes for CASTQSSAGLNEQFF.

This clone was counted a few times. The chain has TRBV5-1 and TRBJ1-1; the D is unclear. Germline V gives CDR1 SGHRS, CDR2 YFSETQ. CDR3 length: 15 amino acids. V was pared by 0 bases and J by 3 bases, with 12 bases between. Here the CDR3 DNA reads TGCGCCAGCAGCTTGGTCGGGGAATACCACACTGAAGCTTTCTTT. This translates into CASSLVGEYHTEAFF. The whole variable domain, remainder taken from reference TRBV5-1 and TRBJ1-1, is KAGVTQTPRYLIKTRGQQVTLSCSPISGHRSVSWYQQTPGQGLQFLFEYFSETQRNKGNFPGRFSGRQFSNSRSEMNVSTLELGDSALYLCASSLVGEYHTEAFFGQGTRLTVV.

This sequence joins TRBV4-3 and TRBJ1-1; no firm D call. Per germline, CDR1 LGHNA and CDR2 YSLEER. The CDR3 is made up of 14 amino acids. V lost 0 bases to trimming and J lost 6 bases, with 11 bases between them. CDR3 region: CASSQDLFFSEAFF. The CDR3 DNA sequence: TGCGCCAGCAGCCAAGATCTGTTTTTTTCTGAAGCTTTCTTT.

A note on this clone: This specimen includes other DNA sequences encoding the same CDR3. The rearrangement joins TRBV2 to TRBJ2-7; 9 bases line up with TRBD1. Germline V CDR1 and CDR2: SNHLY, FYNNEI. CDR3 size: 14 residues. V was clipped by 3 bases and J by 4 bases; unmatched bases: 4. DNA for the CDR3: TGTGCCAGCAGTGACCAGGGACAGGGTTACGAGCAGTACTTC. It encodes CASSDQGQGYEQYF.

The chain combines TRBV6-5 with TRBJ2-4, with D maybe TRBD2 (5 bases). The CDR3 sequence is 13 residues long. Germline CDR1 is MNHEY and CDR2 is SVGAGI. V lost 5 bases and J 9 bases, leaving 14 bases between the germline ends. CDR3 in DNA: TGTGCCAGCAGTCCCGGCCGGGAATTCATTCAGTACTTC. Translating it yields CASSPGREFIQYF.

This clone was found a few times. The gene calls are TRBV28 and TRBJ2-3; maybe TRBD2 (6 bases). This CDR3 has 13 residues. Looked up from germline, CDR1 is MDHEN and CDR2 is SYDVKM. With 5 bases removed from V and 4 bases from J, the gap between germline ends came to 10 bases. CDR3 protein: CASSGLPPDTQYF. The CDR3 region has the DNA TGTGCCAGCAGTGGACTACCTCCAGATACGCAGTATTTT.

This clone was seen only a few times. The chain carries TRBV5-1 and TRBJ2-1, with D possibly TRBD2 on 5 matching bases. CDR1 SGHRS and CDR2 YFSETQ come from the germline V gene. V was cut by 4 bases and J by 10 bases, with 9 bases left in between. This CDR3 spans 11 amino acids. The CDR3 spells CASSLDSEQFF. The CDR3, as DNA: TGCGCCAGCAGCCTGGACTCCGAGCAGTTCTTC.

This clone was recorded a few times. This chain connects TRBV5-1 to TRBJ2-2; tentative D call: TRBD2 (5 bases). CDR1 is SGHRS and CDR2 is YFSETQ in the germline V gene. V lost 2 bases, J lost 6 bases, and 8 bases lay in between. The CDR3 consists of 13 residues. CDR3 region: CASSLPAAGELFF. In DNA form, the CDR3 reads TGCGCCAGCAGCTTACCAGCGGCCGGGGAGCTGTTTTTT.